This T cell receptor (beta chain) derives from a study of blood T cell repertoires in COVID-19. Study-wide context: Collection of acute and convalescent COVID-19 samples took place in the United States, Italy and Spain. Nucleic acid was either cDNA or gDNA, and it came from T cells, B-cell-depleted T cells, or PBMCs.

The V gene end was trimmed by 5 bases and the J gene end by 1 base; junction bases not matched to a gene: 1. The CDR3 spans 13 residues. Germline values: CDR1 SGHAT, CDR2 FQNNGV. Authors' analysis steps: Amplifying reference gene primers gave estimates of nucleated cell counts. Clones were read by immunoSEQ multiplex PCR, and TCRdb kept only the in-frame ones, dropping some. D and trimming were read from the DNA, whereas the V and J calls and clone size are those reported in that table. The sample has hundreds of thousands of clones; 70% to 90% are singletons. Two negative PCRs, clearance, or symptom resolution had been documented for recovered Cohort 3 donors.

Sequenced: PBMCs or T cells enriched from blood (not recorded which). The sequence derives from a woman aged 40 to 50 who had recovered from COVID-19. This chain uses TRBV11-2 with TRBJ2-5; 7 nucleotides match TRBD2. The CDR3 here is CASSIAGQETQYF. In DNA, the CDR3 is TGTGCCAGCAGCATAGCGGGCCAAGAGACCCAGTACTTC.